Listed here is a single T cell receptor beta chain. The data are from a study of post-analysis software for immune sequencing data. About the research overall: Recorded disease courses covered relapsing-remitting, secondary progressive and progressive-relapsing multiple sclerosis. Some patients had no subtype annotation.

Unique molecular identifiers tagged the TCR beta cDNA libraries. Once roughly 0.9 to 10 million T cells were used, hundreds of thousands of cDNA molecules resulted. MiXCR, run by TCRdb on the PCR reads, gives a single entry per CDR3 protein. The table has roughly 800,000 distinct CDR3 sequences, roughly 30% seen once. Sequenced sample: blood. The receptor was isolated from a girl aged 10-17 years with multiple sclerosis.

The CDR3 sequence: CASSLVRGPQETQYF. CDR3 in DNA: TGCGCCAGCAGCTTGGTGCGGGGGCCCCAAGAGACCCAGTACTTC. This rearrangement joins TRBV5-1 to TRBJ2-7, with D perhaps TRBD2 (7 bases). The J call could be wrong; TRBJ2-5 is a better fit for the DNA end. Germline V gene sequence: CDR1 SGHRS, CDR2 YFSETQ. This CDR3 spans 15 amino acids.